This T cell receptor beta chain was sequenced for a study of blood T cell repertoires in COVID-19. At the level of the study: Some COVID-19 samples were acute and others convalescent; all came from the United States, Italy and Spain. PBMCs, B-cell-depleted T cells, or T cells provided the cDNA or gDNA that made up the material.

Under the authors' procedure: Amplification of reference gene primers provided the estimated nucleated cell counts. The assay was immunoSEQ multiplex PCR, and TCRdb's table has in-frame clones only and misses some. V, J and clone size were drawn from that table, and D and trimming were deduced from the DNA. The sample carries about 230,000 clones, approximately 82% recorded once. Trimming removed 6 bases from V and 2 bases from J; junction bases left unmatched: 7. The CDR3 is 15 residues long. From germline, CDR1 is MNHEY and CDR2 SVGAGI. The sequence derives from a man aged 35 to 55 who had recovered from COVID-19. The V and J genes are TRBV6-5 and TRBJ1-2; 9 bases are shared with TRBD1. The sample taken for sequencing was peripheral blood. CDR3 nucleotide sequence: TGTGCCAGCAGGGAGGGACAGGGAGGGAACTATGGCTACACCTTC. It specifies CASREGQGGNYGYTF.